The 10 T cell receptor beta chains given below trace back to one sample, sequenced in a study of regulatory T cells in long-lasting Graves disease. Time point denoted: newly diagnosed GD, antithyroid drugs for less than 3 months. Generation of the TCR library employed RNA extracted from PBMCs. Investigators prepared the TCR beta libraries by applying iRepertoire HTBI primers and Arm-PCR of CDR3 regions. Via MiXCR, TCRdb re-called the multiplex PCR reads, giving one row per CDR3 protein. The table has roughly 250,000 distinct CDR3 sequences, approximately 20% seen once. These same records also appear under a second study, on T cells in Graves' hyperthyroidism and ophthalmopathy.

The specimen comprised peripheral blood mononuclear cells (PBMCs), sampled at new diagnosis, from a patient treated with antithyroid drugs. The receptor source for this set is a woman in her thirties with Graves disease.

There are many counts of this clonotype. The V call is TRBV19, the J call TRBJ2-1; D possibly corresponds to TRBD1 (6 bases). This CDR3 spans 13 amino acids. V lost 7 bases and J 9 bases, leaving 16 bases between the germline ends. Germline V CDR1 and CDR2: LNHDA, SQIVND (reference sequence). CDR3 sequence reads: CASTSGQSSEQFF. For the CDR3, the DNA is TGTGCCAGTACTTCCGGACAGTCCAGTGAGCAGTTCTTC.

This clonotype has a count of ten or more. The chain uses TRBV20-1 and TRBJ1-1, with D possibly matching TRBD1 (6 bases). The V gene's germline CDR1 is DFQATT and CDR2 SNEGSKA (reference sequence). The ends were cut back, 1 base at V and 3 bases at J, with 9 bases in the middle. The CDR3 covers 13 residues. The DNA for the CDR3 is TGCAGTGCTAGAGGCAGGGGTGACACTGAAGCTTTCTTT. This translates into CSARGRGDTEAFF.

This clonotype was detected ten times or more. The chain joins TRBV5-1 to TRBJ2-3; TRBD1 or TRBD2 may be the D gene (5 bases each). Germline CDR1 is SGHRS and CDR2 is YFSETQ. Trimming shortened V by 0 bases and J by 4 bases, and 9 bases separated the two germline ends. This CDR3 region has 14 residues. The CDR3 DNA follows: TGCGCCAGCAGCTTGGGGGACGCCGCAGATACGCAGTATTTT. Translation: CASSLGDAADTQYF.

Turning to this clonotype: This likely traces to a read error, being one base from a far larger clone. The CDR3 loop is CASSTVAGGSPYEQYF. CDR3 coding DNA: TGTGCCAGCAGTACCGTAGCGGGGGGATCACCCTACGAGCAGTACTTC. The chain uses TRBV28 and TRBJ2-7; 10 nucleotides line up with TRBD2. The CDR3 is 16 amino acids. Germline lookup yields CDR1 MDHEN and CDR2 SYDVKM. The J segment lost 2 bases and the V segment lost 5 bases, leaving 9 bases of the junction unmatched.

This clonotype showed up many times. The chain is built from TRBV20-1 and TRBJ2-4; 7 nucleotides match TRBD1. Germline V gene data show CDR1 as DFQATT and CDR2 as SNEGSKA (reference sequence). V was pared by 0 bases and J by 6 bases, with 8 bases of the junction left unmatched. CDR3 length: 15 residues. The CDR3 bases are TGCAGTGCTAGAGAAAGCGACAGGGTTGGAAACATTCAGTACTTC. This translates into CSARESDRVGNIQYF.

This clonotype was recorded many times. This chain connects TRBV20-1 to TRBJ1-1; no definite D call. In germline, CDR1 is DFQATT, CDR2 SNEGSKA (reference sequence). The CDR3 is 14 residues long. V lost 4 bases and J 1 base, leaving 13 bases between the germline ends. As DNA, the CDR3 is TGCAGTGCTAACCTAGAAGGGTGGAACACTGAAGCTTTCTTT. It translates to CSANLEGWNTEAFF.

Worth noting for this clonotype: An end of the junction differs from the germline gene, which may be a read error. The V call is TRBV28, the J call TRBJ2-1, with TRBD2 matching over 7 bases. There are 17 residues in the CDR3. Germline V gene lookup returns CDR1 MDHEN and CDR2 SYDVKM. CDR3 nucleotides: TGTGCCAGCAGTTTGACTCTAGCGGCCGGTCCTTACAATGAGCAGTCCTTC. Amino acid sequence: CASSLTLAAGPYNEQSF.

At least ten counts were recorded for this clonotype. The chain couples TRBV7-3 to TRBJ1-1; possibly TRBD1 for D (5 bases). With 2 bases removed from V and 11 bases from J, the gap between germline ends came to 15 bases. Germline-derived CDR1 and CDR2 are SGHTA and FQGTGA. This CDR3 is 13 amino acids long. The CDR3 coding sequence is TGTGCCAGCAGCTTAGGGGAAAGGGGCGCGGCTTTCTTT. It specifies CASSLGERGAAFF.

This clonotype was recorded at least ten times. The CDR3 nucleotides read TGTGCCAGCAGAGGACTAGCGGGGAAGCATGAGCAGTTCTTC. Its translation: CASRGLAGKHEQFF. The chain is built from TRBV12-3 or TRBV12-4 and TRBJ2-1; 12 nucleotides line up with TRBD2. The ends lost 6 bases at V and 8 bases at J; junction bases unmatched: 5. The CDR3 has 14 residues.

This clonotype was picked up many times. V usage is TRBV20-1 and J usage is TRBJ2-7; no reliable D call. Germline V CDR1 and CDR2: DFQATT, SNEGSKA (reference sequence). The germline V and J ends were trimmed by 6 bases and 3 bases, with 9 bases remaining between them. The CDR3 is made up of 11 amino acids. The CDR3 DNA sequence: TGCAGTGCGAAGCATAGCTACGAGCAGTACTTC. It yields the protein CSAKHSYEQYF.